This T cell receptor beta chain was recorded in a study of cytomegalovirus exposure and HLA in healthy donors. In the study overall: Falling in the Caucasian-associated ancestry cluster were less than 85% of 300 to 500 genotyped donors. Broader study findings: Follow-up analysis seemed to connect common viral pathogens with several of the most significant clusters identified.

A remark on this clone: Its specificity is unknown.

This CDR3 is built from 16 residues. Germline-derived CDR1 and CDR2 are LGHNA and YSLEER. V gave up 1 base and J gave up 10 bases; unmatched junction bases: 13. A multiplex PCR was run with 60 Vbeta primers and 13 Jbeta primers. TCRdb's copy holds only in-frame clones and misses some; the assay was immunoSEQ multiplex PCR. Here the sample spans approximately 170,000 clones, approximately 78% being singletons. The V call is TRBV4-3, the J call TRBJ2-3; TRBD2 agrees at 8 bases. This receptor was obtained from a male donor in good health and CMV-seronegative. Sequenced material: PBMCs. As DNA, the CDR3 is TGCGCCAGCAGCCAAGTGACAGCGGGAGCCCGTTCTTCGCAGTATTTT. It yields the protein CASSQVTAGARSSQYF.